One sample yielded the 21 T cell receptor beta chains listed below, sequenced in a study of read filtering for tumor transcriptome and immune sequencing. The library was built from roughly 400 ng RNA with molecular barcoded adaptors for alpha/delta and beta/gamma chains. TCRdb ran MiXCR on the reads and lists one entry per CDR3 protein. Among more than 45,000 distinct CDR3 sequences listed, roughly 20% were seen once. Sample: a population of CD138-negative cells sorted from bone marrow. Receptors were obtained from a donor at least 40 years old with multiple myeloma.

This clonotype was seen repeatedly, ten times or more. The V and J genes are TRBV29-1 and TRBJ2-2; possible D gene TRBD2, 6 bases. The germline CDR1 and CDR2 sequences are SQVTM and ANQGSEA. The V gene lost 0 bases and the J gene lost 7 bases, with 12 bases spanning the gap. The CDR3 has 14 amino acids. Here the CDR3 reads CSVEDRSGDGELFF. The CDR3 nucleotides are TGCAGCGTTGAAGATCGGTCGGGGGACGGGGAGCTGTTTTTT.

In this sample, this clonotype turned up many times. This chain connects TRBV20-1 to TRBJ2-1, with a tentative D call TRBD1 (5 bases). The CDR3 length is 11 residues. Between the trimmed V and J ends, which lost 6 bases and 7 bases, there was a span of 10 bases. The germline V gene encodes CDR1 DFQATT and CDR2 SNEGSKA (reference sequence). CDR3 DNA sequence: TGCAGTGCCCCTGGGGCTAATGAGCAGTTCTTC. The encoded protein is CSAPGANEQFF.

To note about this clonotype: This could be a read error, since a much larger clone is one nucleotide away. This sequence joins TRBV12-3 or TRBV12-4 and TRBJ2-7, with D possibly matching TRBD1 (6 bases). V lost 8 bases and J 6 bases, leaving 11 bases between the germline ends. The CDR3 contains 11 residues. CDR3 nucleotides: TGTGCCAGCTGCGGACAGCTCGAGCAGTACTTC. Its translation is CASCGQLEQYF.

This clonotype was recorded at least ten times. The chain has TRBV11-2 and TRBJ2-7; D is uncertain. Germline lookup yields CDR1 SGHAT and CDR2 FQNNGV. V lost 5 bases and J 4 bases, leaving 15 bases between the germline ends. The CDR3 is 14 amino acids. The CDR3 DNA reads as TGTGCCAGCAGCGCCACACCAACCCATTACGAGCAGTACTTC. Protein: CASSATPTHYEQYF. Looking up the rest from reference TRBV11-2 and TRBJ2-7 gives the full variable domain: EAGVAQSPRYKIIEKRQSVAFWCNPISGHATLYWYQQILGQGPKLLIQFQNNGVVDDSQLPKDRFSAERLKGVDSTLKIQPAKLEDSAVYLCASSATPTHYEQYFGPGTRLTVT.

The chain couples TRBV6-2 or TRBV6-3 to TRBJ1-5, with D possibly matching TRBD1 (5 bases). The CDR3 extends over 14 amino acids. Germline V gene lookup returns CDR1 MNHEY and CDR2 SVGEGT. V lost 2 bases to trimming and J lost 4 bases, with 9 bases between them. In nucleotides, the CDR3 is TGTGCCAGCAGTTACCGGGCAGGGAATCAGCCCCAGCATTTT. Its protein is CASSYRAGNQPQHF.

This clonotype has only one observation. The missing conserved phenylalanine or tryptophan at the end of this CDR3 makes a read error likely. V and J are TRBV11-2 and TRBJ2-1; tentative D call: TRBD2 (5 bases). Per the germline V gene, CDR1 is SGHAT and CDR2 is FQNNGV. This CDR3 is built from 15 residues. Trimming took off 1 base at V and 1 base at J, with 8 bases between the two ends. The CDR3 loop reads CASSLARGSYNEQFL. The CDR3, as DNA: TGTGCCAGCAGCTTAGCTAGAGGGTCCTACAATGAGCAGTTCCTC.

This clonotype was detected many times. This chain joins TRBV25-1 and TRBJ2-5, with a possible D match to TRBD1 (5 bases). Germline V gives CDR1 MGHDK, CDR2 SYGVNS. The CDR3 covers 15 residues. Trimming stripped 1 base from V and 4 bases from J, with 13 bases between. CDR3 sequence reads: CASSESFRARETQYF. In DNA, the CDR3 is TGTGCCAGCAGTGAATCTTTCAGGGCGAGAGAGACCCAGTACTTC.

This clonotype was seen ten or more times. The V call is TRBV27, the J call TRBJ2-6; 8 bases are shared with TRBD1. Germline CDR1 is MNHEY and CDR2 is SMNVEV (reference sequence). The CDR3 is 18 residues long. The V segment lost 5 bases and the J segment 1 base; nucleotides outside the gene matches: 10. The CDR3 nucleotides are TGTGCCAGCAGTCCTAGGACAGGGCCATTTTCTGGGGCCAACGTCCTGACTTTC. Translated, it gives CASSPRTGPFSGANVLTF.

The table lists this clonotype with many counts. The rearrangement joins TRBV20-1 to TRBJ2-7; possible D gene TRBD2, 5 bases. Deletions cut 5 bases from V and 3 bases from J, with 23 bases between. The CDR3 covers 16 residues. Looked up from germline, CDR1 is DFQATT and CDR2 is SNEGSKA (reference sequence). The CDR3: CSAGRQRASGIYEQYF. The CDR3 bases are TGCAGTGCTGGACGCCAGAGGGCCAGCGGAATCTACGAGCAGTACTTC.

The table lists this clonotype with many counts. The chain combines TRBV28 with TRBJ2-7, with TRBD1 matching 8 bases. V shed 3 bases and J 0 bases; nucleotides not matched to a gene: 10. The germline gives CDR1 MDHEN, CDR2 SYDVKM. This CDR3 has 17 amino acids. The CDR3 DNA sequence: TGTGCCAGCAGTTTTTCGACAGGGGCCGTTAGCTCCTACGAGCAGTACTTC. It yields the protein CASSFSTGAVSSYEQYF.

This clonotype was seen ten or more times. The chain joins TRBV12-3 or TRBV12-4 to TRBJ2-3; D may correspond to TRBD1 or TRBD2 (5 bases each). V lost 6 bases to trimming and J lost 2 bases, with 12 bases between them. This CDR3 spans 14 amino acids. CDR3 region: CASSRDALTDTQYF. The CDR3 DNA sequence: TGTGCCAGCAGCCGGGACGCCCTCACAGATACGCAGTATTTT.

The table lists this clonotype with a few counts. J is TRBJ2-5 and V is TRBV19; TRBD1 or TRBD2 may be the D gene (5 bases each). Between the trimmed V and J ends, which lost 1 base and 5 bases, there was a span of 14 bases. This CDR3 spans 15 amino acids. The germline V gene encodes CDR1 LNHDA and CDR2 SQIVND (reference sequence). CDR3 region: CASSIARGVAETQYF. Here the CDR3 DNA reads TGTGCCAGTAGTATAGCGAGAGGGGTGGCTGAGACCCAGTACTTC.

This clonotype was counted once. This chain uses TRBV12-2 with TRBJ2-7; the table's D call TRBD2 went unverified against the DNA. TRBV12-2 has pseudogene status. This CDR3 comprises 16 residues. This CDR3 reads CASRLDGRPKKYEQYF. As DNA, the CDR3 is TGTGCAAGTCGCTTAGACGGGAGGCCCAAAAAATACGAGCAGTACTTC.

This clonotype came up many times. V gene TRBV2 combines with J gene TRBJ1-1; no firm D call. CDR3 length equals 14 residues. Germline CDR1 is SNHLY and CDR2 is FYNNEI. With 4 bases removed from V and 5 bases from J, the gap between germline ends came to 14 bases. CDR3 sequence (DNA): TGTGCCAGCAGTGGGGAGGGTCGGGGAACTGAAGCTTTCTTT. This codes for CASSGEGRGTEAFF.

The table lists this clonotype with many counts. The chain couples TRBV7-9 to TRBJ1-4; tentatively, D is TRBD1 (5 bases). The V end lost 5 bases, the J end lost 3 bases, and 16 bases lay between the germline ends. CDR3 length: 16 residues. CDR1 is SEHNR, CDR2 FQNEAQ, per germline (reference sequence). CDR3 protein: CASSHIREGPNEKLFF. The CDR3 DNA reads as TGTGCCAGCAGCCATATCCGGGAGGGGCCTAATGAAAAACTGTTTTTT.

This chain connects TRBV7-2 to TRBJ2-3; 8 bases fit TRBD2. V lost 5 bases to trimming and J lost 8 bases; unmatched junction nucleotides: 15. Germline V CDR1 and CDR2: SGHTA, FQGNSA. The CDR3 consists of 16 residues. CDR3 nucleotides: TGTGCCAGCAGCCGTTTAGCGGGACAAAGCGCAGGTACGCAGTATTTT. It codes for CASSRLAGQSAGTQYF.

V is TRBV7-2 and J is TRBJ2-3; TRBD2 matches at 14 bases. There are 18 residues in the CDR3. V gave up 1 base and J gave up 0 bases; unmatched junction bases: 3. Germline values: CDR1 SGHTA, CDR2 FQGNSA. The CDR3 nucleotides are TGTGCCAGCAGCTTAGTTGGGACTAGCGGGAGAAGCACAGATACGCAGTATTTT. It translates to CASSLVGTSGRSTDTQYF.

Ten or more counts support this clonotype. The chain combines TRBV7-9 with TRBJ2-2; D possibly matches TRBD1 or TRBD2 (5 bases each). Germline V CDR1 and CDR2: SEHNR, FQNEAQ (reference sequence). V was clipped by 3 bases and J by 3 bases, with 11 bases between them. The CDR3 has 15 amino acids. CDR3 DNA: TGTGCCAGCAGCTTCGGGGCAGCCTACACCGGGGAGCTGTTTTTT. This codes for CASSFGAAYTGELFF.

This clonotype was picked up many times. V gene TRBV28 combines with J gene TRBJ1-5; a possible D gene is TRBD1 (6 bases). V was trimmed by 6 bases and J by 6 bases, leaving 12 bases between them. Germline CDR1 MDHEN, CDR2 SYDVKM. This CDR3 contains 13 residues. The CDR3 sequence is CASSPTGFQPQHF. CDR3 nucleotides: TGTGCCAGCAGCCCCACAGGGTTTCAGCCCCAGCATTTT.

In its sample, this clonotype was seen many times. The chain employs TRBV6-6 and TRBJ2-5, with unresolved D. Trimming left V 0 bases short and J 5 bases short, with 4 bases between. The CDR3 extends over 12 amino acids. Germline assignment: CDR1 MNHNY and CDR2 SVGAGI (reference sequence). The CDR3 DNA sequence: TGTGCCAGCAGTTACTCGAGTGAGACCCAGTACTTC. It yields the protein CASSYSSETQYF.

This clonotype was seen ten or more times. The chain couples TRBV10-3 to TRBJ2-1; D gene ambiguous. Trimming cost V 0 bases and J 9 bases, with 18 bases left between them. The CDR3 contains 16 residues. Per germline, CDR1 ENHRY and CDR2 SYGVKD. CDR3 protein: CAISESVKGGSGEQFF. The CDR3 nucleotides are TGTGCCATCAGTGAGTCCGTTAAAGGCGGATCTGGTGAGCAGTTCTTC.